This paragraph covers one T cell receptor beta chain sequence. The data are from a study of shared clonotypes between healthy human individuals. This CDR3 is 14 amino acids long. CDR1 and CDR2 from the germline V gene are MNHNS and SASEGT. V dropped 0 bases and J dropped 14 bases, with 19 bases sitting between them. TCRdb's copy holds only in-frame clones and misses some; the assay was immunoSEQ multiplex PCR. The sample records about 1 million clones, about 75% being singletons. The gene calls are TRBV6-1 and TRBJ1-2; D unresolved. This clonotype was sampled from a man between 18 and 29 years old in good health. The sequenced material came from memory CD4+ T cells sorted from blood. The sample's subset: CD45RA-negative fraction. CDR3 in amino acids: CASSEALRVAGRTF. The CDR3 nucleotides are TGTGCCAGCAGTGAAGCGCTGAGAGTCGCCGGACGGACCTTC.